This TCR beta chain was obtained from a study of blood T cell repertoires in COVID-19. The CDR3 is 15 amino acids. Germline CDR1 and CDR2: MGHRA and YSYEKL. V gave up 4 bases and J gave up 1 base, with 11 bases separating them. Study processing details: It was from reference gene primer amplification that nucleated cell counts were estimated. Produced via immunoSEQ multiplex PCR; TCRdb's table is partial and in-frame only. V and J calls and clone size follow that table, whereas D and trimming were derived from the DNA. Among 200,000 to 300,000 clones listed, around 90% were seen once. This receptor was identified in a woman aged 25 to 39 with acute COVID-19. V is TRBV4-1 and J is TRBJ1-5, with D hard to call. The sample comprised PBMCs or T cells enriched from blood (not recorded which). The CDR3, as DNA: TGCGCCAGCAGCCGTTGGAGTCGGAGCAATCAGCCCCAGCATTTT. Its translation: CASSRWSRSNQPQHF.